One sample yielded the 7 T cell receptor beta chains listed below, sequenced in a study of T cell changes during pregnancy in multiple sclerosis. Measured with immunoSEQ multiplex PCR; TCRdb has only the in-frame clones, and not every one. The sample holds just under 80,000 clones, roughly 93% seen once. Specimen: peripheral blood, collected in the first trimester of pregnancy. These receptor sequences come from a female donor with multiple sclerosis, enrolled in a pregnancy study.

This clone was detected only a few times. The V call is TRBV30, the J call TRBJ1-5; D call uncertain. The CDR3 spans 13 residues. With 2 bases removed from V and 4 bases from J, the gap between germline ends came to 9 bases. Germline V CDR1 and CDR2: GTSNPN, SVGIG (reference sequence). The CDR3 is CAWSPSGNQPQHF. CDR3 nucleotide sequence: TGTGCCTGGAGTCCCTCGGGTAATCAGCCCCAGCATTTT.

The count of this clone is one. This chain connects TRBV5-1 to TRBJ2-3; TRBD1 matches 11 bases. The germline gives CDR1 SGHRS, CDR2 YFSETQ. V dropped 3 bases and J dropped 8; count of bases not matched to a gene: 8. The CDR3 contains 15 residues. In DNA form, the CDR3 reads TGCGCCAGCAGCTCTTGGGACAGGGGGTACGGTACGCAGTATTTT. It codes for CASSSWDRGYGTQYF. Full variable domain (missing parts from reference TRBV5-1 and TRBJ2-3): KAGVTQTPRYLIKTRGQQVTLSCSPISGHRSVSWYQQTPGQGLQFLFEYFSETQRNKGNFPGRFSGRQFSNSRSEMNVSTLELGDSALYLCASSSWDRGYGTQYFGPGTRLTVL.

DNA for the CDR3: TGTGCCAGCAGTGAGGACGGGAGTTTCTACAATGAGCAGTTCTTC. It specifies CASSEDGSFYNEQFF. This rearrangement joins TRBV2 to TRBJ2-1; weak D call: TRBD2 (6 bases). This CDR3 is 15 amino acids long. CDR1 SNHLY and CDR2 FYNNEI come from the germline V gene. With 3 bases removed from V and 3 bases from J, the gap between germline ends came to 12 bases.

The chain recombines TRBV18 with TRBJ2-5; no reliable D call. The CDR3 is made up of 14 amino acids. The germline gives CDR1 KGHSH, CDR2 LQKENI. Trimming left V 3 bases short and J 4 bases short, with 12 bases between. CDR3 nucleotide sequence: TGTGCCAGCTCACCCCCGTACAAGCGAGAGACCCAGTACTTC. Translation: CASSPPYKRETQYF. Based on the CDR3 plus reference TRBV18 and TRBJ2-5, the full variable domain is NAGVMQNPRHLVRRRGQEARLRCSPMKGHSHVYWYRQLPEEGLKFMVYLQKENIIDESGMPKERFSAEFPKEGPSILRIQQVVRGDSAAYFCASSPPYKRETQYFGPGTRLLVL.

This chain connects TRBV18 to TRBJ2-1; 10 nucleotides agree with TRBD2. Germline CDR1 reads KGHSH; CDR2 reads LQKENI. The V gene end was trimmed by 1 base and the J gene end by 1 base; junction bases not matched to a gene: 13. The CDR3 contains 20 residues. CDR3 protein: CASSPRELLAGASSYNEQFF. CDR3 nucleotides: TGTGCCAGCTCACCACGGGAATTGCTAGCGGGAGCTTCATCCTACAATGAGCAGTTCTTC.

The rearrangement links TRBV28 to TRBJ2-7, with TRBD1 matching 11 bases. The germline CDR1 and CDR2 sequences are MDHEN and SYDVKM. The CDR3 spans 16 residues. The V segment lost 3 bases and the J segment 4 bases; nucleotides outside the gene matches: 8. The CDR3 here is CASSFGPRDRGYEQYF. CDR3 sequence (DNA): TGTGCCAGCAGTTTTGGGCCCCGGGACAGGGGGTACGAGCAGTACTTC.

This clone was recorded only once. This chain uses TRBV9 with TRBJ1-3; tentatively, D is TRBD1 (6 bases). Trimming shortened V by 2 bases and J by 2 bases, and 14 bases separated the two germline ends. Germline V gives CDR1 SGDLS, CDR2 YYNGEE. The length of the CDR3 is 16 residues. The CDR3 is CASSVMVGGTGNTIYF. The CDR3 nucleotides read TGTGCCAGCAGCGTGATGGTAGGGGGAACTGGAAACACCATATATTTT.